This T cell receptor (beta chain) was obtained from a study of response to subunit inactivated influenza vaccine. CDR3 length equals 15 residues. The ends were cut back, 1 base at V and 1 base at J, with 10 bases in the middle. The germline CDR1 and CDR2 sequences are SGHTA and FQGNSA. TCRdb itself ran the RT-PCR reads through MiXCR, one entry per CDR3 protein. This sample carries about 570,000 distinct CDR3 sequences, 11% of them seen once, and the ten largest clones take 11%. General study results and limits: Authors suggested few new T cells are recruited by each seasonal influenza vaccination.

Comments on this clonotype: Its antigen is not identified.

These data also featured in a second study, about T cells expressing NK-cell markers. That work adds: cDNA encoding TCR beta was synthesized via 5'RACE template switching incorporating UMIs. It was sorted CD3+CD56+NKG2C+, CD3+CD56+NKG2C- and CD3+CD56-NKG2C+ T cells that supplied the TCR beta repertoires. Among eight sequenced donors, seven carried HCMV seropositivity while one was seronegative. Six of the donors carried dominant NKG2C+ clonotypes that took up 1.0-7.0% of their CD8+ T cells.

The clonotype was recovered from a man in his fifties or sixties who received an inactivated influenza vaccine. The gene calls are TRBV7-2 and TRBJ1-1; no clear D gene. The source was PBMCs from blood, collected on the day of vaccination. In nucleotides, the CDR3 is TGTGCCAGCAGCTTAGGGATGTGGCGGAACACTGAAGCTTTCTTT. It specifies CASSLGMWRNTEAFF.